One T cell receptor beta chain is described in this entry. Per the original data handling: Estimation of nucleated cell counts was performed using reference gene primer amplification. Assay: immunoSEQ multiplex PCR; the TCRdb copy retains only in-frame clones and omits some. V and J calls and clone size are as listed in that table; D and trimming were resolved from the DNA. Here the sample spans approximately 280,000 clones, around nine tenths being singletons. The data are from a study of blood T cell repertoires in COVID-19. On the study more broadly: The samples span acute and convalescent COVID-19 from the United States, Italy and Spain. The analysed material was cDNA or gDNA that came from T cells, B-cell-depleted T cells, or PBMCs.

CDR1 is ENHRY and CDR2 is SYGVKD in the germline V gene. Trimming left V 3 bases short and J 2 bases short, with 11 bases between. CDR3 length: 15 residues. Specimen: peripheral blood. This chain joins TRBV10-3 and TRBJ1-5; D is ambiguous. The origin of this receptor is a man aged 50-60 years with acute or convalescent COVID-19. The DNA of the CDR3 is TGTGCCATCAGTGAAACAGTGGGAGGCAATCAGCCCCAGCATTTT. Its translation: CAISETVGGNQPQHF.